One T cell receptor (beta chain) is described in this entry. Its matching antigen is unknown. The sample belongs to a study of T cell repertoires in cytomegalovirus infection. Via MiXCR, TCRdb re-called the reads, giving one row per CDR3 protein. The sample holds around 570,000 distinct CDR3 sequences, over 35% seen once. The sequencing here drew on cultured PBMCs, taken from culture after CMV antigen stimulation. The receptor was derived from a human donor in good health (CMV status not recorded). Some clones in this sample may be carry-over from other donors' samples.

The CDR3 loop reads CASSQLSNQPQHF. The CDR3 bases are TGTGCCAGCAGTCAACTTAGCAATCAGCCCCAGCATTTT. This chain links TRBV12-3 or TRBV12-4 with TRBJ1-5; D is unclear. Trimming shortened V by 5 bases and J by 0 bases, and 5 bases separated the two germline ends. The CDR3 runs 13 residues.